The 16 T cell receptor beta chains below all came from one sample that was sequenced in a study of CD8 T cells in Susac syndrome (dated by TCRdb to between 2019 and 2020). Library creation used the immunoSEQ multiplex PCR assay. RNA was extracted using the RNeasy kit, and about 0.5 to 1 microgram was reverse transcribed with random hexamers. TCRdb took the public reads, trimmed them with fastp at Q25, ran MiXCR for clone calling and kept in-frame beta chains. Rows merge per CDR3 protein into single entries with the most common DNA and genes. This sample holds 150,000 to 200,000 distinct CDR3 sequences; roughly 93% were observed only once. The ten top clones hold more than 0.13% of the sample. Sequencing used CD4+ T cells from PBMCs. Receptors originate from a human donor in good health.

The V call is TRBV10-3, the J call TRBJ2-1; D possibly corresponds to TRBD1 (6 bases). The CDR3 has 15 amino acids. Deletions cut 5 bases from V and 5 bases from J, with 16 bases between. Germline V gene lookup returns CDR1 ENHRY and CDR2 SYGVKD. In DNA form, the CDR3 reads TGTGCCATCAGTACACCGGGACACGAGAACAATGAGCAGTTCTTC. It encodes CAISTPGHENNEQFF.

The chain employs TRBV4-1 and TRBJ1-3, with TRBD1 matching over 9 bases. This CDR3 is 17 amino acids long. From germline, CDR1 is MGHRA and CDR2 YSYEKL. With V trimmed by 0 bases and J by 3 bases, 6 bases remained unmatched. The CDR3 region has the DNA TGCGCCAGCAGCCAAGAGGGACAGGGAAAAGGTGGAAACACCATATATTTT. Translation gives CASSQEGQGKGGNTIYF.

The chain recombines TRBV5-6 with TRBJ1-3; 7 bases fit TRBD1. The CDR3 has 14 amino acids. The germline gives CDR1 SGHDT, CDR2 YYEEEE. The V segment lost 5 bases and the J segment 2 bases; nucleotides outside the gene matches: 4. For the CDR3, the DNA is TGTGCCAGCAGGGAACAGGGGACTGGAAACACCATATATTTT. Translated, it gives CASREQGTGNTIYF.

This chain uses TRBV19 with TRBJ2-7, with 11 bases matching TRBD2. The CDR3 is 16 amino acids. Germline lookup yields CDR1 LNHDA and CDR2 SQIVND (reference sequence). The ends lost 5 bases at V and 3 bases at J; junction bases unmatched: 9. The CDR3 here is CASSPRLAGTYYEQYF. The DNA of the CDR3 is TGTGCCAGTAGTCCCAGACTAGCGGGGACCTACTACGAGCAGTACTTC. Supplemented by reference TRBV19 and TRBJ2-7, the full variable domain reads DGGITQSPKYLFRKEGQNVTLSCEQNLNHDAMYWYRQDPGQGLRLIYYSQIVNDFQKGDIAEGYSVSREKKESFPLTVTSAQKNPTAFYLCASSPRLAGTYYEQYFGPGTRLTVT.

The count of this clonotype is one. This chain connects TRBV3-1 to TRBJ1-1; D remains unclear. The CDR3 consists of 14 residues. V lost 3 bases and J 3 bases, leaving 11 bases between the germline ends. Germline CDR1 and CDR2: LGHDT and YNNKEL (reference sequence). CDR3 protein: CASSHWMADTEAFF. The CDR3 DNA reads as TGTGCCAGCAGCCACTGGATGGCGGACACTGAAGCTTTCTTT.

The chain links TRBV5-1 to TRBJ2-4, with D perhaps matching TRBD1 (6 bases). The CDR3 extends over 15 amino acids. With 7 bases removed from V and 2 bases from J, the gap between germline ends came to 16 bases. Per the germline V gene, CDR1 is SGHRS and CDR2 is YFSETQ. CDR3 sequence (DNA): TGCGCCAGCGCTTTACAGGGATGGACCAAAAACATTCAGTACTTC. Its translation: CASALQGWTKNIQYF.

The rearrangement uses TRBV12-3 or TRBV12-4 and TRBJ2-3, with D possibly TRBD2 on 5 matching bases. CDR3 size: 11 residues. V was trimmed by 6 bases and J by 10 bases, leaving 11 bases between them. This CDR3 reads CASSLTGAQYF. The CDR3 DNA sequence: TGTGCCAGCAGCCTGACCGGGGCGCAGTATTTT.

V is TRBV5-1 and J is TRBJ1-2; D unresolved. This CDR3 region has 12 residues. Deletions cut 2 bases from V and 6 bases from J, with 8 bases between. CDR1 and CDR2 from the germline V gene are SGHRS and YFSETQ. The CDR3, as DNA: TGCGCCAGCAGCTTTGAGAGAAATGGCTACACCTTC. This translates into CASSFERNGYTF. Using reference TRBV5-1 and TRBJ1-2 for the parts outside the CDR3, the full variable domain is KAGVTQTPRYLIKTRGQQVTLSCSPISGHRSVSWYQQTPGQGLQFLFEYFSETQRNKGNFPGRFSGRQFSNSRSEMNVSTLELGDSALYLCASSFERNGYTFGSGTRLTVV.

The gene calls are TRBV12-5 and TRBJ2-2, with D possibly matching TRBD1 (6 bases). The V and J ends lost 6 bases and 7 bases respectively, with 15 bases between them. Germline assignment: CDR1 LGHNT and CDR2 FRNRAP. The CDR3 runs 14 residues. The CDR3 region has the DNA TGTGCTAGTGGCCCCTTCTTAGGGGGCGGGGAGCTGTTTTTT. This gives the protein CASGPFLGGGELFF.

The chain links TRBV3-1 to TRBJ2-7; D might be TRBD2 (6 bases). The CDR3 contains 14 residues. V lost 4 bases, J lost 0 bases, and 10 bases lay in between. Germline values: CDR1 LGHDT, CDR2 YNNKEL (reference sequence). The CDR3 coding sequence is TGTGCCAGCAGCCGGGACTCGGACTCCTACGAGCAGTACTTC. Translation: CASSRDSDSYEQYF.

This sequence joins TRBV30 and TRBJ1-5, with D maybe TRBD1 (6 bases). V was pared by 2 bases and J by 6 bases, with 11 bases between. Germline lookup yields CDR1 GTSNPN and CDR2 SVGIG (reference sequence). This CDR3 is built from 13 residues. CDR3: CAWSITGLQPQHF. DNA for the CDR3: TGTGCCTGGAGTATTACAGGGCTTCAGCCCCAGCATTTT.

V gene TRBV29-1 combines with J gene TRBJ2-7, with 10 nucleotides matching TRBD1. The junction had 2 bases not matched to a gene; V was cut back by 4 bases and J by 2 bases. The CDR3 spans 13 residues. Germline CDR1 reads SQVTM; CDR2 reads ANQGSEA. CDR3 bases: TGCAGCGTTGGGGGGACAGGGGCCTACGAGCAGTACTTC. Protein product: CSVGGTGAYEQYF.

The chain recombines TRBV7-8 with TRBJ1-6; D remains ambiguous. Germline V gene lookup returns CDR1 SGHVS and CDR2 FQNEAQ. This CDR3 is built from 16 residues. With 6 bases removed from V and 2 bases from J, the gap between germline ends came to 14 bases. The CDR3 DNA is TGTGCCAGCAGACCCACCCCTGGGGCCTATAATTCACCCCTCCACTTT. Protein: CASRPTPGAYNSPLHF.

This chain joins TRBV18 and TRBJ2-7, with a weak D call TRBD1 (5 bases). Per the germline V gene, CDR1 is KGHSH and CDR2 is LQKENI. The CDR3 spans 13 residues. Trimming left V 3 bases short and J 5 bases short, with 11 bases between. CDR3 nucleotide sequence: TGTGCCAGCTCACCGCCGACAGTGGACGAGCAGTACTTC. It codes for CASSPPTVDEQYF.

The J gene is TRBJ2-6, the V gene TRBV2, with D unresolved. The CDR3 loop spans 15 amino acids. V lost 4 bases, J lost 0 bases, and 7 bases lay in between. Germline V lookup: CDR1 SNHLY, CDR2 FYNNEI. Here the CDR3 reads CASSGVRSGANVLTF. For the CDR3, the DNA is TGTGCCAGCAGTGGGGTCCGCTCTGGGGCCAACGTCCTGACTTTC.

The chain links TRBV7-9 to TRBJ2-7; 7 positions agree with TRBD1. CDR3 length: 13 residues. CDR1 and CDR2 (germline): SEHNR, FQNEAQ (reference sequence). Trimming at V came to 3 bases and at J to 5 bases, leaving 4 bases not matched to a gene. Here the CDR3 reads CASSFDRAHEQYF. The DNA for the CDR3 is TGTGCCAGCAGCTTCGACAGGGCCCACGAGCAGTACTTC.